Presented here are 13 T cell receptor beta chains from one specimen sequenced in a study of T cell repertoires in cytomegalovirus infection. Via MiXCR, TCRdb re-called the reads, giving one row per CDR3 protein. This table holds around 210,000 distinct CDR3 sequences, 6.5% found once. Sequencing input: PBMCs. These receptors were obtained from a human donor in good health (CMV status not recorded). Some clones in this sample may be carry-over from other donors' samples.

The chain joins TRBV7-9 to TRBJ2-3, with TRBD1 identical over 8 bases. CDR3 length equals 15 residues. Germline loops: CDR1 SEHNR, CDR2 FQNEAQ (reference sequence). Germline trimming cut 3 bases from V and 3 bases from J; bases unmatched to any gene: 5. The CDR3 loop is CASSLGQEGTDTQYF. The DNA of the CDR3 is TGTGCCAGCAGCTTGGGACAGGAGGGGACAGATACGCAGTATTTT.

This clonotype has a handful of counts. The chain combines TRBV6-2 or TRBV6-3 with TRBJ1-2, with D unclear. Trimming stripped 5 bases from V and 3 bases from J, with 7 bases between. Germline V gene data show CDR1 as MNHEY and CDR2 as SVGEGT. This CDR3 is built from 12 residues. The CDR3 loop reads CASSPGYYGYTF. CDR3 in DNA: TGTGCCAGCAGTCCCGGGTACTATGGCTACACCTTC.

This clonotype was detected many times. The CDR3 region is CASSRGGLDYNEQFF. Written as DNA, the CDR3 is TGTGCCAGCAGCCGGGGGGGACTGGATTACAATGAGCAGTTCTTC. The chain has TRBV9 and TRBJ2-1; 8 bases fit TRBD2. The V gene's germline CDR1 is SGDLS and CDR2 YYNGEE. This CDR3 has 15 amino acids. The V gene end was trimmed by 4 bases and the J gene end by 4 bases; junction bases not matched to a gene: 7.

At least ten counts were recorded for this clonotype. V and J are TRBV7-3 and TRBJ2-1; 9 nucleotides agree with TRBD2. There are 15 residues in the CDR3. J gave up 4 bases and V 1 base, and 2 bases lay outside the gene matches. CDR1 SGHTA and CDR2 FQGTGA come from the germline V gene. The CDR3 region is CASSLRLAEYNEQFF. CDR3 DNA: TGTGCCAGCAGCTTAAGACTAGCGGAGTACAATGAGCAGTTCTTC.

There are many counts of this clonotype. The chain uses TRBV7-2 and TRBJ1-4; 7 bases align to TRBD1. The CDR3 is 14 residues long. V trimming: 5 bases; J trimming: 0 bases; junction bases outside the gene matches: 0. Germline V gene lookup returns CDR1 SGHTA and CDR2 FQGNSA. The CDR3 coding sequence is TGTGCCAGCAGCCAGGGGGCAACTAATGAAAAACTGTTTTTT. This gives the protein CASSQGATNEKLFF.

Ten or more counts support this clonotype. CDR3 sequence: CASSLTGQGAGSTGELFF. Written as DNA, the CDR3 is TGTGCCAGCAGCCTCACGGGACAGGGGGCGGGGAGCACCGGGGAGCTGTTTTTT. This sequence joins TRBV6-2 or TRBV6-3 and TRBJ2-2, with TRBD1 matching over 12 bases. The CDR3 consists of 18 residues. The V gene's germline CDR1 is MNHEY and CDR2 SVGEGT. V lost 6 bases, J lost 4 bases, and 12 bases stayed unmatched.

This clonotype was observed at least ten times. The chain has TRBV28 and TRBJ2-2, with 8 bases matching TRBD1. Germline V gene data show CDR1 as MDHEN and CDR2 as SYDVKM. V lost 2 bases to trimming and J lost 5 bases; unmatched junction nucleotides: 4. This CDR3 comprises 15 residues. The chain's CDR3 is CASSLRQGWTGELFF. The CDR3, as DNA: TGTGCCAGCAGTTTAAGACAGGGGTGGACCGGGGAGCTGTTTTTT.

This rearrangement joins TRBV5-1 to TRBJ2-1; 8 bases match TRBD2. The CDR3 has 15 amino acids. The junction had 5 bases not matched to a gene; V was cut back by 0 bases and J by 6 bases. CDR1 SGHRS and CDR2 YFSETQ come from the germline V gene. CDR3 amino acids: CASSLERGPGNEQFF. CDR3 DNA: TGCGCCAGCAGCTTGGAGCGGGGGCCAGGCAATGAGCAGTTCTTC. Full variable domain (remainder filled in from reference TRBV5-1 and TRBJ2-1): KAGVTQTPRYLIKTRGQQVTLSCSPISGHRSVSWYQQTPGQGLQFLFEYFSETQRNKGNFPGRFSGRQFSNSRSEMNVSTLELGDSALYLCASSLERGPGNEQFFGPGTRLTVL.

The table lists this clonotype with many counts. Here the CDR3 DNA reads TGTGCCAGCATCCCGGGACTCCTAAACACCGGGGAGCTGTTTTTT. Translation: CASIPGLLNTGELFF. The V gene is TRBV2, the J gene TRBJ2-2; TRBD2 is a possible D gene (6 bases). CDR3 length equals 15 residues. From germline, CDR1 is SNHLY and CDR2 FYNNEI. The ends were cut back, 7 bases at V and 2 bases at J, with 14 bases in the middle.

Notes on this clonotype: With a much larger clone just one base away, this may be a read error. Here the CDR3 omits its conserved ending phenylalanine or tryptophan, so a read error is the likely source. The chain combines TRBV14 with TRBJ2-7; no firm D call. Germline V gene sequence: CDR1 SGHDN, CDR2 FVKESK. Trimming shortened V by 1 base and J by 3 bases, and 7 bases separated the two germline ends. This CDR3 contains 13 residues. CDR3 DNA sequence: TGTGCCAGCAGCCAAGTTGGTCTCTACGAGCAGTACCTC. Translated: CASSQVGLYEQYL.

At least ten counts were recorded for this clonotype. The chain uses TRBV19 and TRBJ1-1; 12 nucleotides line up with TRBD1. Germline V gene sequence: CDR1 LNHDA, CDR2 SQIVND (reference sequence). Losses at the gene ends were 7 bases for V and 4 bases for J; bases not matched to a gene: 7. The CDR3 consists of 15 residues. In DNA form, the CDR3 reads TGTGCCAGTACCCTGGGACAGGGGGCAGTCACTGAAGCTTTCTTT. The encoded protein is CASTLGQGAVTEAFF. Full variable domain (rest looked up from reference TRBV19 and TRBJ1-1): DGGITQSPKYLFRKEGQNVTLSCEQNLNHDAMYWYRQDPGQGLRLIYYSQIVNDFQKGDIAEGYSVSREKKESFPLTVTSAQKNPTAFYLCASTLGQGAVTEAFFGQGTRLTVV.

This clonotype was detected ten times or more. J is TRBJ2-7 and V is TRBV28, with D unresolved. The germline CDR1 and CDR2 sequences are MDHEN and SYDVKM. V was clipped by 2 bases and J by 3 bases, with 14 bases between them. The CDR3 runs to 15 residues. CDR3 DNA: TGTGCCAGCAGTTTAACCGGGTCCCCCAACTACGAGCAGTACTTC. It encodes CASSLTGSPNYEQYF.

This clonotype was observed at least ten times. V is TRBV5-1 and J is TRBJ2-2, with 7 nucleotides matching TRBD1. CDR3 length: 15 amino acids. CDR1 is SGHRS, CDR2 YFSETQ, per germline. With V trimmed by 4 bases and J by 6 bases, 9 bases remained unmatched. The CDR3 sequence: CASSPRTGDPGELFF. DNA for the CDR3: TGCGCCAGCAGCCCTAGGACAGGAGACCCCGGGGAGCTGTTTTTT.